The 24 T cell receptor beta chains listed next were all sequenced from one sample in a study of blood T cells in healthy people across ages (dated by TCRdb to about 2015). Library method: 5' RACE. Instrument on record: Illumina HiSeq 2500. A second PCR of about 7 to 12 cycles was run with a J-beta primer mix and a sample-barcoded 5' primer. The public reads were run again by TCRdb, first through fastp at Q25 and then through MiXCR, and only productive beta chains were kept. Each CDR3 protein gets just one entry, which takes the most common genes and DNA from the rows behind it. The sample profile shows more than 750,000 distinct CDR3 sequences; 25% to 35% of them were found once. Roughly 10% of the sample is held by the ten biggest clonotypes. A further study also used this sample, focusing on T cells of mothers and their children.

Sequencing used blood. Receptor source: a woman aged 40 to 55 in good health.

Regarding this clonotype: The junction differs from germline at one of its ends, possibly a read error. V usage is TRBV9 and J usage is TRBJ2-1; D tentatively reads TRBD1 or TRBD2 (5 bases each). The germline V gene encodes CDR1 SGDLS and CDR2 YYNGEE. The CDR3 covers 15 residues. CDR3 DNA: TGTGCCAGCAGCCTAACGAGGGGCGGTTACAATGTGCAGTTCTTC. Its translation: CASSLTRGGYNVQFF.

Turning to this clonotype: A much larger clone lies one base from this, so it may be a read error. The V call is TRBV27, the J call TRBJ2-1; perhaps TRBD1 as D (5 bases). Deletions cut 5 bases from V and 10 bases from J, with 24 bases between. The CDR3 length is 16 residues. CDR1 is MNHEY and CDR2 is SMNVEV in the germline V gene (reference sequence). CDR3 sequence (DNA): TGTGCCAGCAGTACGCCTGGCAGGGCTGCCTCCTACGAGCAGTTCTTC. As protein: CASSTPGRAASYEQFF.

The chain joins TRBV4-3 to TRBJ2-1; TRBD2 aligns across 9 bases. CDR3 length: 16 residues. Germline V gives CDR1 LGHNA, CDR2 YSLEER. The V gene end was trimmed by 1 base and the J gene end by 4 bases; junction bases not matched to a gene: 5. CDR3 in DNA: TGCGCCAGCAGCCAAGGGGCTAGCGGGGTATACAATGAGCAGTTCTTC. Translated, it gives CASSQGASGVYNEQFF.

This clonotype has more than one count but fewer than ten. This could be a read error, since a much larger clone is one nucleotide away. The chain is built from TRBV4-3 and TRBJ2-5; D tentatively reads TRBD1 or TRBD2 (5 bases each). Per germline, CDR1 LGHNA and CDR2 YSLEER. The CDR3 runs 13 residues. The V end was cut by 0 bases, the J end by 7 bases, with 9 bases between. The CDR3 loop is CASSQDGGRTQYF. In DNA form, the CDR3 reads TGCGCCAGCAGCCAAGATGGGGGTCGGACCCAGTACTTC.

In this sample, this clonotype turned up many times. This chain links TRBV4-3 with TRBJ2-1, with 10 bases matching TRBD2. V was pared by 1 base and J by 0 bases, with 3 bases of the junction left unmatched. Per germline, CDR1 LGHNA and CDR2 YSLEER. CDR3 length: 17 amino acids. CDR3 amino acids: CASSQGASGGSYNEQFF. In DNA form, the CDR3 reads TGCGCCAGCAGCCAAGGTGCTAGCGGGGGCTCCTACAATGAGCAGTTCTTC.

This clonotype was recorded a few times. V and J are TRBV20-1 and TRBJ2-5; 9 bases align to TRBD1. Looked up from germline, CDR1 is DFQATT and CDR2 is SNEGSKA (reference sequence). Trimming cost V 1 base and J 5 bases; bases outside gene matches: 8. This CDR3 comprises 15 residues. CDR3 loop: CSARGWDRAWETQYF. Here the CDR3 DNA reads TGCAGTGCTAGAGGTTGGGACAGGGCTTGGGAGACCCAGTACTTC.

Worth noting for this clonotype: A much larger clone lies one base from this, so it may be a read error. The rearrangement joins TRBV12-3 or TRBV12-4 to TRBJ2-7, with a possible D match to TRBD2 (5 bases). This CDR3 has 14 residues. The CDR3, as DNA: TGTGCCAGCAGTTTCGGGATCGCCCAAGAGACCCAGGACTTC. Protein sequence: CASSFGIAQETQDF.

In DNA form, the CDR3 reads TGCAGTGCTAGGGGCACTACAGGGAACCTTAACTATGGCTACACCTTC. This sequence encodes CSARGTTGNLNYGYTF. The chain combines TRBV20-1 with TRBJ1-2, with TRBD1 as a possible D gene (6 bases). With 3 bases removed from V and 1 base from J, the gap between germline ends came to 18 bases. CDR1 and CDR2 (germline): DFQATT, SNEGSKA (reference sequence). The CDR3 has 16 residues.

As for this clonotype: This may come from a read error, since a much larger clone is one base off. The rearrangement links TRBV4-3 to TRBJ2-1; 9 bases fit TRBD1. Germline V lookup: CDR1 LGHNA, CDR2 YSLEER. The CDR3 has 14 amino acids. The CDR3, as DNA: TGCGCCAACAGCCGGGACAGGGCTATGAATGAGCAGTTCTTC. It encodes CANSRDRAMNEQFF.

This chain connects TRBV28 to TRBJ1-3, with 7 positions matching TRBD1. The CDR3 sequence is 14 residues long. Trimming cost V 5 bases and J 7 bases; bases outside gene matches: 8. Germline V lookup: CDR1 MDHEN, CDR2 SYDVKM. Written as DNA, the CDR3 is TGTGCCAGCAGTACAGGGGATCGAGTCAACACCATATATTTT. Translated, it gives CASSTGDRVNTIYF.

Many counts were recorded for this clonotype. The chain uses TRBV10-3 and TRBJ1-2; the D gene is possibly TRBD1 (5 bases). This CDR3 is 14 amino acids long. Trimming took off 3 bases at V and 4 bases at J, with 12 bases between the two ends. CDR1 is ENHRY, CDR2 SYGVKD, per germline. CDR3 protein: CAISDPDRIYGYTF. In nucleotides, the CDR3 is TGTGCCATCAGTGATCCCGACAGAATCTATGGCTACACCTTC.

This clonotype came up a few times. The chain is built from TRBV29-1 and TRBJ2-5; D gene uncertain. The CDR3 loop spans 13 amino acids. The V gene's germline CDR1 is SQVTM and CDR2 ANQGSEA. The ends were cut back, 7 bases at V and 4 bases at J, with 16 bases in the middle. The CDR3 DNA is TGCAGCGCCCCTCTAAAGGACGGAGAGACCCAGTACTTC. Translating it yields CSAPLKDGETQYF.

A note on this clonotype: A much larger clone sits a single nucleotide away, making a read error possible. V usage is TRBV10-3 and J usage is TRBJ2-5, with TRBD2 matching 7 bases. Germline assignment: CDR1 ENHRY and CDR2 SYGVKD. This CDR3 is 17 amino acids long. The V segment lost 0 bases and the J segment 4 bases; nucleotides outside the gene matches: 11. The CDR3 bases are TGTGCCATCAGTGAGTCGTGGAGGTCGAGCGGGGCAGAGACCCAGTACTTC. Encoded protein: CAISESWRSSGAETQYF.

A few counts support this clonotype. The chain couples TRBV6-2 or TRBV6-3 to TRBJ1-5, with D perhaps TRBD1 (5 bases). Germline V gene data show CDR1 as MNHEY and CDR2 as SVGEGT. The CDR3 has 15 amino acids. The V end lost 0 bases, the J end lost 4 bases, and 10 bases lay between the germline ends. The CDR3 here is CASSYSFRVNQPQHF. The CDR3 DNA sequence: TGTGCCAGCAGTTACTCGTTCAGGGTAAATCAGCCCCAGCATTTT.

The chain couples TRBV5-1 to TRBJ2-1; D unclear. CDR1 is SGHRS and CDR2 is YFSETQ in the germline V gene. The CDR3 is 14 residues long. The ends were cut back, 3 bases at V and 8 bases at J, with 15 bases in the middle. This chain's CDR3 is CASSSGVGWDEQFF. Here the CDR3 DNA reads TGCGCCAGCAGCTCGGGTGTAGGATGGGATGAGCAGTTCTTC.

This clonotype was seen a few times. The chain carries TRBV12-3 or TRBV12-4 and TRBJ1-2, with a possible D match to TRBD1 (5 bases). The CDR3 length is 17 residues. The V gene lost 6 bases and the J gene lost 5 bases, with 25 bases spanning the gap. CDR3 loop: CASSRPGVDTRLYGYTF. The DNA for the CDR3 is TGTGCCAGCAGCAGACCCGGGGTGGACACCCGTTTGTATGGCTACACCTTC.

The chain recombines TRBV7-9 with TRBJ1-2; no clear D. Germline V gene sequence: CDR1 SEHNR, CDR2 FQNEAQ (reference sequence). V was shortened by 0 bases and J by 8 bases, with 10 bases between the two germline ends. This CDR3 spans 13 amino acids. The CDR3 is CASSLAGMKGYTF. In DNA form, the CDR3 reads TGTGCCAGCAGCTTAGCAGGGATGAAGGGCTACACCTTC.

CDR3: CASSQEASGGYNEQYF. DNA for the CDR3: TGCGCCAGCAGCCAAGAAGCGAGCGGGGGGTACAATGAGCAGTACTTC. This chain joins TRBV4-1 and TRBJ2-7, with 9 bases fitting TRBD2. V shed 0 bases and J 7 bases; nucleotides not matched to a gene: 10. Germline V gene data show CDR1 as MGHRA and CDR2 as YSYEKL. The CDR3 length is 16 residues.

This clonotype was seen at least ten times. V is TRBV28 and J is TRBJ1-2; 8 bases agree with TRBD1. The CDR3 loop spans 17 amino acids. The J segment lost 6 bases and the V segment lost 3 bases, leaving 15 bases of the junction unmatched. The germline V gene encodes CDR1 MDHEN and CDR2 SYDVKM. The CDR3 reads CASSFPPGTGPLDGYTF. The CDR3 region has the DNA TGTGCCAGCAGTTTTCCCCCCGGGACAGGCCCTCTTGATGGCTACACCTTC.

This clonotype has just a few counts. The chain links TRBV2 to TRBJ1-5, with no clear D. The CDR3 covers 14 residues. Germline loops: CDR1 SNHLY, CDR2 FYNNEI. The V end was cut by 3 bases, the J end by 1 base, with 7 bases between. CDR3 nucleotide sequence: TGTGCCAGCAGTGACGGGTGGAGCAATCAGCCCCAGCATTTT. It is translated as CASSDGWSNQPQHF.

Remarks on this clonotype: A much larger clonotype is one base distant, so this may be a read error. V usage is TRBV6-4 and J usage is TRBJ2-1; D remains ambiguous. Near its end, the DNA agrees better with TRBJ2-7, so the J call may be wrong. Germline lookup yields CDR1 MRHNA and CDR2 SNTAGT. The CDR3 contains 15 residues. The CDR3 bases are TGTGCCAGCAGTGAAACATGGAGCTCCTACAATGAGCAGTACTTC. Translated: CASSETWSSYNEQYF.

Turning to this clonotype: One base away lies a much larger clone, so this may be a sequencing read error. Since no conserved phenylalanine or tryptophan closes the CDR3, a read error is the likely cause. CDR3 nucleotide sequence: TGTGCCATCAGTGAAAGGGAAGGGATGCAGTACTGC. Its translation: CAISEREGMQYC. The gene calls are TRBV10-3 and TRBJ2-7; the D is unclear. The CDR3 has 12 residues. Germline CDR1 reads ENHRY; CDR2 reads SYGVKD. Deletions cut 3 bases from V and 9 bases from J, with 12 bases between.

This chain joins TRBV12-3 or TRBV12-4 and TRBJ1-2, with TRBD1 as a possible D gene (5 bases). Trimming stripped 1 base from V and 2 bases from J, with 11 bases between. This CDR3 has 15 residues. The CDR3 coding sequence is TGTGCCAGCAGTTTAGGACAGCCTCAGAACTATGGCTACACCTTC. Its protein is CASSLGQPQNYGYTF.

This chain joins TRBV28 and TRBJ2-6, with 7 nucleotides matching TRBD2. Unmatched junction bases numbered 12, after V lost 7 bases and J lost 0 bases. The CDR3 has 18 amino acids. Germline V lookup: CDR1 MDHEN, CDR2 SYDVKM. Written as DNA, the CDR3 is TGTGCCAGCACCGGAGGGAGGGTTTCGGTCTCTGGGGCCAACGTCCTGACTTTC. It codes for CASTGGRVSVSGANVLTF. The whole variable domain, filled in from reference TRBV28 and TRBJ2-6, reads DVKVTQSSRYLVKRTGEKVFLECVQDMDHENMFWYRQDPGLGLRLIYFSYDVKMKEKGDIPEGYSVSREKKERFSLILESASTNQTSMYLCASTGGRVSVSGANVLTFGAGSRLTVL.